This is a list of T cell receptor beta chains from one sample in a study of blood T cell repertoires in COVID-19. The data were produced by immunoSEQ multiplex PCR, yet TCRdb's version contains in-frame clones alone and is incomplete. The sample has about 170,000 clones, approximately 91% seen once. The specimen was PBMCs or T cells enriched from blood (not recorded which). These TCRs come from a woman aged 18-29 years who had recovered from COVID-19. Both conserved end residues are part of each CDR3. Fields, in order: J gene, clone size, D gene, V gene, CDR3 protein, CDR3 DNA. The D gene is left open where the match is weak. Clone size, where shown, is once, few, many, or a class for clones that have expanded.

J: TRBJ2-1
size: NA
D: TRBD1
V: TRBV5-4
CDR3: CASSHPGQGAGRQSYNEQFF
DNA: TGTGCCAGCAGCCACCCGGGACAGGGGGCCGGCCGTCAATCCTACAATGAGCAGTTCTTC

J: TRBJ2-7
size: once
D: NA
V: TRBV28
CDR3: CASSLGGLDSYEQYF
DNA: TGTGCCAGCAGTTTAGGAGGGTTAGACTCCTACGAGCAGTACTTC

J: TRBJ2-1
size: few
D: NA
V: TRBV28
CDR3: CASSLIYNEQFF
DNA: TGTGCCAGCAGTCTTATTTACAATGAGCAGTTCTTC

J: TRBJ2-2
size: NA
D: TRBD1
V: TRBV23-1
CDR3: CASSPRPGQGWTNNAGELFF
DNA: TGCGCCAGCAGCCCACGGCCGGGACAGGGGTGGACCAACAACGCCGGGGAGCTGTTTTTT

J: TRBJ2-5
size: NA
D: NA
V: TRBV19
CDR3: CASSMSLEETQYF
DNA: TGTGCCAGTAGTATGAGCCTGGAAGAGACCCAGTACTTC

J: TRBJ2-7
size: NA
D: TRBD2
V: TRBV28
CDR3: CASSLGTSGSGEQYF
DNA: TGTGCCAGCAGTTTAGGGACTAGCGGGAGTGGCGAGCAGTACTTC

J: TRBJ2-1
size: NA
D: NA
V: TRBV2
CDR3: CASGRDTNNEQFF
DNA: TGTGCCAGCGGCCGGGACACCAACAATGAGCAGTTCTTC

J: TRBJ2-7
size: once
D: NA
V: TRBV7-5
CDR3: CARSFWASFPYEQYF
DNA: TGTGCCAGAAGCTTCTGGGCTAGCTTTCCCTACGAGCAGTACTTC

J: TRBJ2-5
size: once
D: TRBD2
V: TRBV11-3
CDR3: CASSVGLAGKETQYF
DNA: TGTGCCAGCAGCGTGGGACTAGCGGGAAAGGAGACCCAGTACTTC

J: TRBJ2-3
size: NA
D: TRBD2
V: TRBV2
CDR3: CATAGGTSGRQSAPDTQYF
DNA: TGTGCCACCGCAGGGGGTACTAGCGGGAGACAGTCGGCGCCAGATACGCAGTATTTT

J: TRBJ2-5
size: NA
D: TRBD2
V: TRBV7-7
CDR3: CASSGLAGFQETQYF
DNA: TGTGCTAGCAGCGGACTAGCGGGGTTCCAAGAGACCCAGTACTTC

J: TRBJ2-7
size: few
D: TRBD2
V: TRBV6-2/TRBV6-3
CDR3: CASSSGTTSYEQYF
DNA: TGTGCCAGCAGTTCGGGGACTACCTCCTACGAGCAGTACTTC

J: TRBJ1-3
size: few
D: NA
V: TRBV29-1
CDR3: CSVVALGDSGNTIYF
DNA: TGCAGCGTTGTGGCTTTAGGGGACTCTGGAAACACCATATATTTT

J: TRBJ2-1
size: NA
D: TRBD2
V: TRBV19
CDR3: CASNRLGLRTHEQFF
DNA: TGTGCCAGTAATCGATTGGGACTAAGAACGCATGAGCAGTTCTTC

J: TRBJ1-3
size: once
D: NA
V: TRBV3-1/TRBV3-2
CDR3: CASSQVGGIGNTIYF
DNA: TGTGCCAGCAGCCAAGTCGGGGGAATCGGAAACACCATATATTTT